What follows is one TCR beta chain and its context. Its specificity is unknown. The sample is drawn from a study of shared clonotypes between healthy human individuals. From CD4+ cells came CD45RA+ naive and CD45RA-negative memory subsets. Germline-derived CDR1 and CDR2 are SGDLS and YYNGEE. The CDR3 has 14 residues. V was cut by 5 bases and J by 0 bases, with 9 bases left in between. Findings of the study overall: Among several donors, roughly 5.4% of naive CD4 clonotypes were found in common. Enrolling few donors narrowed the genetic and exposure-history diversity that was represented.

The assay was run at deep level. Profiled with immunoSEQ multiplex PCR; TCRdb holds only in-frame clones, not every one. The sample has over a million clones, roughly 95% seen once. V gene TRBV9 combines with J gene TRBJ2-1; D call uncertain. The source material was naive CD4+ T cells sorted from blood. Subset indicated: CD45RA+ positively selected. The source is a man younger than 40 in good health. CDR3: CASSRAFSYNEQFF. The CDR3 DNA follows: TGTGCCAGCAGTAGGGCCTTCTCCTACAATGAGCAGTTCTTC.